What follows are 20 T cell receptor beta chains derived from one specimen sequenced in a study of blood T cell repertoires in COVID-19. Method: immunoSEQ multiplex PCR; TCRdb's copy keeps in-frame clones and lacks some. The sample contains around 63,000 clones, around 82% of which appear only once. The sequencing input was peripheral blood. These receptors were obtained from a man aged 60-69 years with COVID-19, enrolled during active disease.

The V call is TRBV3-1 (or the pseudogene TRBV3-2), the J call TRBJ1-6, with D unresolved. The CDR3 runs to 14 residues. Trimming took 0 bases from V and 6 from J, leaving 6 bases between them. Germline values: CDR1 LGHDT, CDR2 YNNKEL (reference sequence). CDR3 sequence: CASSQDSGNSPLHF. The CDR3 DNA sequence: TGTGCCAGCAGCCAAGACAGTGGTAATTCACCCCTCCACTTT.

The chain has TRBV28 and TRBJ1-1; D call uncertain. Germline V CDR1 and CDR2: MDHEN, SYDVKM. Trimming removed 7 bases at V and 2 bases at J, with 5 bases between. The CDR3 has 11 residues. CDR3 nucleotides: TGTGCCAGCACTATTAACACTGAAGCTTTCTTT. Amino acid sequence: CASTINTEAFF.

This clone was counted once. The V call is TRBV5-6, the J call TRBJ2-1; 10 bases fit TRBD1. The CDR3 is made up of 16 amino acids. Per the germline V gene, CDR1 is SGHDT and CDR2 is YYEEEE. Germline trimming cut 4 bases from V and 7 bases from J; bases unmatched to any gene: 11. Here the CDR3 reads CASSPSRTGGWNEQFF. The DNA for the CDR3 is TGTGCCAGCAGCCCGTCGCGGACAGGGGGTTGGAATGAGCAGTTCTTC.

The CDR3 reads CASSSHPLEEKLFF. The CDR3 DNA reads as TGTGCCAGCAGCTCCCATCCCCTAGAAGAAAAACTGTTTTTT. The chain carries TRBV6-5 and TRBJ1-4; D is uncertain. Germline values: CDR1 MNHEY, CDR2 SVGAGI. With 6 bases removed from V and 8 bases from J, the gap between germline ends came to 16 bases. The CDR3 sequence is 14 residues long.

The genes are TRBV30 and TRBJ1-6, with a possible D match to TRBD1 (5 bases). The CDR3 spans 16 residues. Germline loops: CDR1 GTSNPN, CDR2 SVGIG (reference sequence). V was pared by 3 bases and J by 7 bases, with 19 bases between. The chain's CDR3 is CAWRNPLGQVNSPLHF. In nucleotides, the CDR3 is TGTGCCTGGAGGAACCCGCTGGGGCAGGTGAATTCACCCCTCCACTTT.

V usage is TRBV7-3 and J usage is TRBJ1-4; 10 nucleotides align to TRBD1. V gave up 5 bases and J gave up 5 bases; unmatched junction bases: 5. Germline V gene data show CDR1 as SGHTA and CDR2 as FQGTGA. The CDR3 extends over 15 amino acids. CDR3 in DNA: TGTGCCAGCAGCCCGACGGGACAGGGGAATGAAAAACTGTTTTTT. Its protein is CASSPTGQGNEKLFF.

This chain links TRBV7-2 with TRBJ2-7; D is ambiguous. The V end was cut by 5 bases, the J end by 5 bases, with 13 bases between. Germline CDR1 and CDR2: SGHTA and FQGNSA. The CDR3 totals 13 residues. CDR3 sequence: CASSLGPRDEQYF. The CDR3 DNA reads TGTGCCAGCAGCCTGGGTCCTCGGGACGAGCAGTACTTC.

The CDR3 is CASSLDRLDTQYF. The CDR3 region has the DNA TGTGCCAGCAGCTTAGATCGTTTAGATACGCAGTATTTT. The chain joins TRBV11-3 to TRBJ2-3; D remains unclear. This CDR3 region has 13 residues. V lost 0 bases and J 5 bases, leaving 6 bases between the germline ends. CDR1 and CDR2 from the germline V gene are SGHNT and YENEEA.

J is TRBJ1-6 and V is TRBV5-1; 7 positions agree with TRBD1. Germline V gives CDR1 SGHRS, CDR2 YFSETQ. Unmatched junction bases numbered 9, after V lost 4 bases and J lost 8 bases. CDR3 size: 15 residues. CDR3 loop: CASSTDRKVDSPLHF. The CDR3 DNA reads as TGCGCCAGCAGCACGGACAGGAAGGTTGATTCACCCCTCCACTTT.

The chain recombines TRBV18 with TRBJ2-1; TRBD2 matches at 11 bases. The CDR3 extends over 16 amino acids. J was trimmed by 7 bases and V by 4 bases; bases with no gene match: 9. The germline V gene encodes CDR1 KGHSH and CDR2 LQKENI. The CDR3 region has the DNA TGTGCCAGCTCACGACAACTAGCGGGAGCTGGTAATGAGCAGTTCTTC. Amino acids: CASSRQLAGAGNEQFF.

This chain's CDR3 is CAITGASINEQFF. As DNA, the CDR3 is TGTGCAATTACAGGCGCGTCAATTAATGAGCAGTTCTTC. The chain carries TRBV12-2 and TRBJ2-1; the table's D call of TRBD1 was not tested on the DNA. TRBV12-2 is designated a pseudogene. This CDR3 comprises 13 residues.

The chain has TRBV5-1 and TRBJ1-1; the D is unclear. The CDR3 spans 15 residues. Germline CDR1 is SGHRS and CDR2 is YFSETQ. V shed 2 bases and J shed 5 bases, with 16 bases lying between them. The CDR3: CASSLTVVSGTEAFF. CDR3 DNA: TGCGCCAGCAGCTTAACGGTCGTATCGGGGACTGAAGCTTTCTTT. The whole variable domain, remainder taken from reference TRBV5-1 and TRBJ1-1, is KAGVTQTPRYLIKTRGQQVTLSCSPISGHRSVSWYQQTPGQGLQFLFEYFSETQRNKGNFPGRFSGRQFSNSRSEMNVSTLELGDSALYLCASSLTVVSGTEAFFGQGTRLTVV.

This CDR3 is CASSPGTENTGELFF. CDR3 coding DNA: TGCGCCAGCAGCCCGGGGACTGAGAACACCGGGGAGCTGTTTTTT. This chain uses TRBV5-1 with TRBJ2-2; a possible D gene is TRBD2 (6 bases). V dropped 4 bases and J dropped 1 base, with 11 bases sitting between them. There are 15 residues in the CDR3. Per the germline V gene, CDR1 is SGHRS and CDR2 is YFSETQ.

This chain joins TRBV15 and TRBJ1-3; D ambiguous. V shed 0 bases and J shed 2 bases, with 11 bases lying between them. Germline values: CDR1 LNHNV, CDR2 YYDKDF (reference sequence). CDR3 length: 16 residues. The CDR3 DNA is TGTGCCACCAGCAGAGATTTGGCCAATCCTGGAAACACCATATATTTT. Translation gives CATSRDLANPGNTIYF.

This clone has ten or more counts. This chain uses TRBV12-5 with TRBJ1-2; 8 nucleotides align to TRBD1. This CDR3 spans 14 amino acids. Germline CDR1 reads LGHNT; CDR2 reads FRNRAP. With V trimmed by 7 bases and J by 5 bases, 9 bases remained unmatched. The CDR3 coding sequence is TGTGCTAGTGCCAGGACAGGGAGAGAGTATGGCTACACCTTC. Protein: CASARTGREYGYTF.

CDR3 protein: CAWAQGAPSTDTQYF. As DNA, the CDR3 is TGTGCCTGGGCACAGGGAGCCCCGAGCACAGATACGCAGTATTTT. V usage is TRBV30 and J usage is TRBJ2-3; tentative D call: TRBD1 (6 bases). Germline CDR1 is GTSNPN and CDR2 is SVGIG (reference sequence). The CDR3 extends over 15 amino acids. Trimming took off 5 bases at V and 0 bases at J, with 15 bases between the two ends.

V gene TRBV12-3 or TRBV12-4 combines with J gene TRBJ2-1; 7 nucleotides align to TRBD2. J gave up 2 bases and V 10 bases, and 5 bases lay outside the gene matches. CDR3 length: 13 residues. This CDR3 reads CATGGGTYNEQFF. The CDR3 bases are TGTGCCACAGGCGGGGGAACCTACAATGAGCAGTTCTTC.

This chain joins TRBV21-1 and TRBJ1-5. TRBV21-1 is a pseudogene locus. The CDR3 spans 14 residues. The CDR3 here is CASPLGGEGQPQHF. As DNA, the CDR3 is TGTGCCAGCCCCTTAGGCGGGGAAGGTCAGCCCCAGCATTTT.

The chain recombines TRBV5-1 with TRBJ2-3; no clear D gene. The V end was cut by 5 bases, the J end by 0 bases, with 7 bases between. From germline, CDR1 is SGHRS and CDR2 YFSETQ. CDR3 length: 13 amino acids. As DNA, the CDR3 is TGCGCCAGCAGACTGCCTAGCACAGATACGCAGTATTTT. Translation gives CASRLPSTDTQYF.

The chain couples TRBV30 to TRBJ1-5, with 10 bases aligning to TRBD1. The length of the CDR3 is 14 residues. The junction had 4 bases not matched to a gene; V was cut back by 3 bases and J by 5 bases. Germline V lookup: CDR1 GTSNPN, CDR2 SVGIG (reference sequence). As DNA, the CDR3 is TGTGCCTGGAGCCGGGGACAGGGGTATCAGCCCCAGCATTTT. This encodes CAWSRGQGYQPQHF.